This T cell receptor beta chain was retrieved from a study of Ad26.COV2.S vaccination and SARS-CoV-2 variants. About the research overall: Sample donor was a member of the COV1001 Ad26.COV2.S trial arm. By the intramuscular route, Ad26.COV2.S was given once, or twice 56 days apart.

Indicated treatment: about 20 received Ad26.COV2.S at low or high dose, single or two shots; about 5 received placebo; per-sample allocation not given. Samples came from day 63 after the first vaccine or placebo injection. This clone was detected only once. V was pared by 3 bases and J by 0 bases, with 6 bases between. The CDR3 extends over 14 amino acids. The germline V gene has CDR1 LNHDA and CDR2 SQIVND (reference sequence). The protocol was immunoSEQ multiplex PCR, while the TCRdb copy is restricted to in-frame clones and leaves out a portion. This table holds about 460,000 clones, roughly nine tenths found once.

This sample comprised peripheral blood, obtained in a trial of Ad26.COV2.S vaccine versus placebo. The clonotype was recovered from a person aged 18 to 59 who received the Ad26.COV2.S COVID-19 vaccine or a placebo. The chain employs TRBV19 and TRBJ2-4, with D possibly being TRBD2 (5 bases). This CDR3 is CASSIGLAKNIQYF. In nucleotides, the CDR3 is TGTGCCAGTAGTATTGGACTAGCCAAAAACATTCAGTACTTC.